This TCR beta chain was identified during a study of shared clonotypes between healthy human individuals. Broader study findings: Across a handful of donors, naive CD4 shared around 5%, naive CD8 less than 4%, memory CD4 roughly 2.2%, memory CD8 over 0.3%.

CDR1 is MDHEN and CDR2 is SYDVKM in the germline V gene. The CDR3 totals 15 residues. Trimming removed 1 base from V and 1 base from J, with 8 bases in between. In the case of this clone: Its matching antigen is unknown.

CD8 cells regarded as naive lacked CD45RO, were positively chosen for CCR7, and omitted terminally differentiated effector memory CD45RA+ cells. Each donor was a Caucasian adult residing in Nashville, Tennessee. Sequenced by immunoSEQ multiplex PCR; TCRdb stores in-frame clones only, minus some. The data show 550,000 to 650,000 clones, 96% seen once. V and J are TRBV28 and TRBJ2-1; a weak D match, TRBD2 (6 bases). The sample consisted of naive CD8+ T cells sorted from blood. This receptor was obtained from a young woman in good health. CDR3 loop: CASSLLAASYNEQFF. DNA for the CDR3: TGTGCCAGCAGTTTATTAGCGGCATCCTACAATGAGCAGTTCTTC.